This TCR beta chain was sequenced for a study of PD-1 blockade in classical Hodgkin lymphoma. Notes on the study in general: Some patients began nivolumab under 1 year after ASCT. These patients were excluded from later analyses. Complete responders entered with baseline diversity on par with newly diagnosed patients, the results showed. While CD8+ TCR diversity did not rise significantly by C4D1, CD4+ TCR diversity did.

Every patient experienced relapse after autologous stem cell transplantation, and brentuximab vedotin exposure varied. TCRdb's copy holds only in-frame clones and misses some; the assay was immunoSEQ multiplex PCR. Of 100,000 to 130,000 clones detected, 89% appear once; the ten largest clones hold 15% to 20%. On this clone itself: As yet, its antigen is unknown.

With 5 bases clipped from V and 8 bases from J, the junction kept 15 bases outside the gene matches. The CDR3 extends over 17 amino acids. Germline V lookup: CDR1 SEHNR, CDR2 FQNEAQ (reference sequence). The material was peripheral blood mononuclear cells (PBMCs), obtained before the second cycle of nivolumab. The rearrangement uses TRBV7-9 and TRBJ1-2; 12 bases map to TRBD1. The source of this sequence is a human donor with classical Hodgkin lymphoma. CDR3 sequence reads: CASSARWGTGGRTGYTF. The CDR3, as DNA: TGTGCCAGCAGCGCGAGGTGGGGGACAGGGGGCCGTACGGGCTACACCTTC.